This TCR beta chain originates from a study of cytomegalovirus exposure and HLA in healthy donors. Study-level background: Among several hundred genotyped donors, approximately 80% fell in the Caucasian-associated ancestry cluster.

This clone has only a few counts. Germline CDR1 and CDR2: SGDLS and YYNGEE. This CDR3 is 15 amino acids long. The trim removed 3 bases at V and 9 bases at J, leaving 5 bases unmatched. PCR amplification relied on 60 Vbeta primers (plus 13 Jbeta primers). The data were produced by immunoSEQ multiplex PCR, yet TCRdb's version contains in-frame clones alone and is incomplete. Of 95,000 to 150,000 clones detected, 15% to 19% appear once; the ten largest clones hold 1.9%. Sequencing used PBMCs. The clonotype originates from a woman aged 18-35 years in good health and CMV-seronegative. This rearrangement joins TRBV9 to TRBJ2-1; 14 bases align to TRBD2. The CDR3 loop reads CASSATSGGAREQFF. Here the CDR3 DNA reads TGTGCCAGCAGCGCGACTAGCGGGGGGGCTCGTGAGCAGTTCTTC. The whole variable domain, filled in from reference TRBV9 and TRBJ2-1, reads DSGVTQTPKHLITATGQRVTLRCSPRSGDLSVYWYQQSLDQGLQFLIQYYNGEERAKGNILERFSAQQFPDLHSELNLSSLELGDSALYFCASSATSGGAREQFFGPGTRLTVL.